These 30 T cell receptor beta chains share one sample of origin, sequenced in a study of OX40 agonist ivuxolimab in advanced cancers. Sequencing was performed with immunoSEQ multiplex PCR; in TCRdb, only in-frame clones are kept and a portion is missing. Among about 35,000 clones listed, roughly 84% were seen once. The sample consisted of CD4+ or CD8+ T cells sorted from blood, taken in a trial of the OX40 agonist ivuxolimab. The source is an adult with an advanced solid tumor such as melanoma, head and neck, liver or kidney cancer.

This clone is medium-sized (0.01 to 0.1%) within its sample. The rearrangement joins TRBV28 to TRBJ2-2; D is unclear. V was trimmed by 6 bases and J by 4 bases, leaving 12 bases between them. Germline CDR1 reads MDHEN; CDR2 reads SYDVKM. The CDR3 has 14 amino acids. The CDR3 spells CASSSSSVTGELFF. The CDR3 nucleotides are TGTGCCAGCAGCTCCTCCTCCGTCACCGGGGAGCTGTTTTTT.

This chain connects TRBV7-3 to TRBJ2-1; possibly TRBD1 for D (5 bases). Trimming took 2 bases from V and 8 from J, leaving 10 bases between them. The CDR3 has 13 amino acids. Germline lookup yields CDR1 SGHTA and CDR2 FQGTGA. The CDR3 DNA follows: TGTGCCAGCAGCTTATCAGGGATCCATGAGCAGTTCTTC. Its protein product is CASSLSGIHEQFF.

The gene calls are TRBV7-6 and TRBJ2-7; the match to TRBD1 covers 8 bases. CDR1 and CDR2 from the germline V gene are SGHVS and FNYEAQ. V was pared by 5 bases and J by 7 bases, with 10 bases of the junction left unmatched. This CDR3 is built from 14 residues. The CDR3 coding sequence is TGTGCCAGCAGCCCCGGGACAGGAAGGCAAGAGCAGTACTTC. Amino acids: CASSPGTGRQEQYF. The complete variable domain, with remaining parts taken from reference TRBV7-6 and TRBJ2-7, reads GAGVSQSPRYKVTKRGQDVALRCDPISGHVSLYWYRQALGQGPEFLTYFNYEAQQDKSGLPNDRFSAERPEGSISTLTIQRTEQRDSAMYRCASSPGTGRQEQYFGPGTRLTVT.

This chain connects TRBV6-1 to TRBJ1-3, with D possibly being TRBD1 (6 bases). This CDR3 region has 16 residues. Germline V lookup: CDR1 MNHNS, CDR2 SASEGT. Trimming took off 3 bases at V and 2 bases at J, with 14 bases between the two ends. The CDR3, as DNA: TGTGCCAGCAGTGAGCGGGGGGCAAGTACTGGAAACACCATATATTTT. This encodes CASSERGASTGNTIYF.

The chain joins TRBV4-1 to TRBJ1-4, with a weak D call TRBD1 (6 bases). The CDR3 spans 15 residues. The germline V and J ends were trimmed by 4 bases and 7 bases, with 16 bases remaining between them. The germline V gene encodes CDR1 MGHRA and CDR2 YSYEKL. This CDR3 is CASSPQGSEGEKLFF. Written as DNA, the CDR3 is TGCGCCAGCAGCCCTCAGGGGTCAGAGGGTGAAAAACTGTTTTTT.

This chain connects TRBV5-4 to TRBJ1-5; unclear D gene. The germline CDR1 and CDR2 sequences are SGHNT and YYREEE (reference sequence). Trimming took 0 bases from V and 5 from J, leaving 12 bases between them. CDR3 length equals 15 residues. CDR3 sequence reads: CASSLDGEVDQPQHF. Written as DNA, the CDR3 is TGTGCCAGCAGCTTGGATGGGGAGGTGGATCAGCCCCAGCATTTT. Full variable domain (outside the CDR3, taken from reference TRBV5-4 and TRBJ1-5): ETGVTQSPTHLIKTRGQQVTLRCSSQSGHNTVSWYQQALGQGPQFIFQYYREEENGRGNFPPRFSGLQFPNYSSELNVNALELDDSALYLCASSLDGEVDQPQHFGDGTRLSIL.

This chain connects TRBV5-1 to TRBJ2-1, with D tentatively TRBD2 (5 bases). Trimming pared 0 bases from V and 10 bases from J, leaving 17 bases between. This CDR3 is 15 amino acids long. Germline lookup yields CDR1 SGHRS and CDR2 YFSETQ. The CDR3 DNA reads TGCGCCAGCAGCTTGGCCTTGACGTTGGGAGAGGAGCAGTTCTTC. Its translation: CASSLALTLGEEQFF.

The chain employs TRBV10-1 and TRBJ2-1; 9 nucleotides agree with TRBD1. The germline V gene encodes CDR1 WNHNN and CDR2 SYGVQD (reference sequence). The CDR3 is 15 residues long. V gave up 0 bases and J gave up 6 bases; unmatched junction bases: 3. CDR3 sequence: CASSESGTGTNEQFF. The CDR3 DNA sequence: TGCGCCAGCAGTGAGTCGGGGACAGGGACCAATGAGCAGTTCTTC.

The genes are TRBV5-4 and TRBJ2-4; no definite D call. The germline CDR1 and CDR2 sequences are SGHNT and YYREEE (reference sequence). V shed 4 bases and J shed 8 bases, with 13 bases lying between them. The CDR3 totals 13 residues. For the CDR3, the DNA is TGTGCCAGCAGCCGGCAATCTGGGGACATTCAGTACTTC. Protein sequence: CASSRQSGDIQYF.

V gene TRBV4-2 combines with J gene TRBJ2-5; tentatively, D is TRBD1 (5 bases). Germline CDR1 reads LGHNA; CDR2 reads YNFKEQ. The V end lost 4 bases, the J end lost 1 base, and 7 bases lay between the germline ends. The CDR3 spans 13 residues. The CDR3 protein is CASSPGPQETQYF. As DNA, the CDR3 is TGTGCCAGCAGCCCAGGGCCCCAAGAGACCCAGTACTTC.

This clone was seen a few times. The CDR3 DNA follows: TGTGCCAGCAGCTTAGGACAGTCGACGAAGACTGAAGCTTTCTTT. This gives the protein CASSLGQSTKTEAFF. The rearrangement links TRBV7-9 to TRBJ1-1; D may be TRBD1 (5 bases). The CDR3 spans 15 residues. Germline V gives CDR1 SEHNR, CDR2 FQNEAQ (reference sequence). Trimming pared 1 base from V and 5 bases from J, leaving 14 bases between.

Remarks on this clone: Other DNA sequences in the same sample also yield this CDR3. The chain carries TRBV4-1 and TRBJ1-5, with D unclear. Trimming took 0 bases from V and 1 from J, leaving 4 bases between them. Germline CDR1 and CDR2: MGHRA and YSYEKL. The CDR3 is 14 residues long. CDR3 in amino acids: CASSQEGSNQPQHF. The CDR3 DNA reads as TGCGCCAGCAGCCAAGAGGGCAGCAATCAGCCCCAGCATTTT.

The chain joins TRBV7-2 to TRBJ1-1; D may be TRBD1 (5 bases). Germline V lookup: CDR1 SGHTA, CDR2 FQGNSA. The CDR3 extends over 15 amino acids. The ends were cut back, 6 bases at V and 0 bases at J, with 14 bases in the middle. CDR3 coding DNA: TGTGCCAGCAGTTCTGGGGGGGGTGTGAACACTGAAGCTTTCTTT. Translated: CASSSGGGVNTEAFF.

The chain combines TRBV7-8 with TRBJ2-7; 10 bases align to TRBD2. V shed 5 bases and J 0 bases; nucleotides not matched to a gene: 7. The V gene's germline CDR1 is SGHVS and CDR2 FQNEAQ. The CDR3 is made up of 16 amino acids. CDR3 nucleotide sequence: TGTGCCAGCAGCCCGCTGACTAGCGGGCTCTCCTACGAGCAGTACTTC. It translates to CASSPLTSGLSYEQYF. The full variable domain, completed using reference TRBV7-8 and TRBJ2-7, is GAGVSQSPRYKVAKRGQDVALRCDPISGHVSLFWYQQALGQGPEFLTYFQNEAQLDKSGLPSDRFFAERPEGSVSTLKIQRTQQEDSAVYLCASSPLTSGLSYEQYFGPGTRLTVT.

This clone is termed medium-sized (0.01 to 0.1%). The chain recombines TRBV6-6 with TRBJ2-7; 10 positions agree with TRBD1. CDR3 length: 15 amino acids. Germline values: CDR1 MNHNY, CDR2 SVGAGI (reference sequence). The J segment lost 7 bases and the V segment lost 6 bases, leaving 12 bases of the junction unmatched. The CDR3 DNA is TGTGCCAGCAGGGCCCCGGGACAGGGGATAAGGGAGCAGTACTTC. It is translated as CASRAPGQGIREQYF.

The chain carries TRBV29-1 and TRBJ2-3; 13 bases agree with TRBD2. Germline trimming cut 7 bases from V and 3 bases from J; bases unmatched to any gene: 4. CDR3 size: 14 residues. Germline values: CDR1 SQVTM, CDR2 ANQGSEA. The CDR3 reads CSARTSGRTDTQYF. The CDR3 region has the DNA TGCAGCGCCCGGACTAGCGGGAGAACAGATACGCAGTATTTT.

This clone was recorded once. V is TRBV28 and J is TRBJ1-3; D is undetermined. CDR1 MDHEN and CDR2 SYDVKM come from the germline V gene. The CDR3 is 16 residues long. The V gene lost 4 bases and the J gene lost 7 bases, with 20 bases spanning the gap. The DNA of the CDR3 is TGTGCCAGCAGTTCGACCCCCGGTGGTCCTTGGAACACCATATATTTT. Protein sequence: CASSSTPGGPWNTIYF.

The chain links TRBV10-3 to TRBJ2-5; 11 bases map to TRBD2. Trimming cost V 10 bases and J 3 bases; bases outside gene matches: 7. The CDR3 totals 14 residues. The germline gives CDR1 ENHRY, CDR2 SYGVKD. CDR3 in amino acids: CATTGTSGKETQYF. CDR3 nucleotides: TGTGCCACCACCGGGACTAGCGGCAAAGAGACCCAGTACTTC.

This clone was counted a single time. The chain combines TRBV18 with TRBJ2-7, with 8 positions matching TRBD2. The V gene's germline CDR1 is KGHSH and CDR2 LQKENI. The CDR3 has 15 amino acids. V lost 1 base and J lost 5; bases outside the gene matches: 7. CDR3 protein: CASSPRTPAGDEQYF. Here the CDR3 DNA reads TGTGCCAGCTCACCACGCACTCCAGCGGGGGACGAGCAGTACTTC.

In this sample, this clone turned up a few times. The V and J genes are TRBV6-6 and TRBJ2-5, with no clear D. CDR1 MNHNY and CDR2 SVGAGI come from the germline V gene (reference sequence). The CDR3 covers 14 residues. The V end lost 0 bases, the J end lost 2 bases, and 7 bases lay between the germline ends. DNA of the CDR3: TGTGCCAGCAGTTACTCCGGACGGCAAGAGACCCAGTACTTC. This sequence encodes CASSYSGRQETQYF.

The chain couples TRBV27 to TRBJ1-1; the D gene is possibly TRBD1 (6 bases). The CDR3 runs 16 residues. Trimming shortened V by 5 bases and J by 1 base, and 17 bases separated the two germline ends. Germline V gene sequence: CDR1 MNHEY, CDR2 SMNVEV (reference sequence). The CDR3 loop is CASSAPGVPPNTEAFF. The CDR3 DNA follows: TGTGCCAGCAGTGCACCAGGGGTCCCCCCGAACACTGAAGCTTTCTTT.

The chain carries TRBV30 and TRBJ2-7; D is unclear. Germline V gene sequence: CDR1 GTSNPN, CDR2 SVGIG (reference sequence). The length of the CDR3 is 12 residues. The V end was cut by 7 bases, the J end by 0 bases, with 10 bases between. The CDR3 here is CAYYTNSYEQYF. CDR3 nucleotide sequence: TGTGCCTACTACACGAACTCCTACGAGCAGTACTTC.

This clone was seen a handful of times. The rearrangement joins TRBV7-9 to TRBJ2-6; tentatively, D is TRBD1 (6 bases). Germline V gene data show CDR1 as SEHNR and CDR2 as FQNEAQ (reference sequence). V lost 4 bases and J 2 bases, leaving 9 bases between the germline ends. The CDR3 length is 15 residues. In DNA form, the CDR3 reads TGTGCCAGCAGCTCACAGGGAACTGGGGCCAACGTCCTGACTTTC. Its translation is CASSSQGTGANVLTF.

The chain carries TRBV18 and TRBJ1-2; unclear D gene. The CDR3 has 14 amino acids. The germline V gene has CDR1 KGHSH and CDR2 LQKENI. Trimming removed 4 bases from V and 8 bases from J, with 17 bases in between. The CDR3 loop is CASSLARTNEGYTF. The CDR3 DNA reads TGTGCCAGCTCACTGGCTCGGACGAATGAGGGCTACACCTTC. Using reference TRBV18 and TRBJ1-2 for the parts outside the CDR3, the full variable domain is NAGVMQNPRHLVRRRGQEARLRCSPMKGHSHVYWYRQLPEEGLKFMVYLQKENIIDESGMPKERFSAEFPKEGPSILRIQQVVRGDSAAYFCASSLARTNEGYTFGSGTRLTVV.

The genes are TRBV6-1 and TRBJ1-3; possibly TRBD1 for D (6 bases). Trimming took 1 base from V and 2 from J, leaving 9 bases between them. The CDR3 extends over 15 amino acids. Germline CDR1 is MNHNS and CDR2 is SASEGT. The CDR3 loop is CASSEVQGTGNTIYF. The CDR3 bases are TGTGCCAGCAGTGAAGTTCAGGGGACTGGAAACACCATATATTTT.

This chain links TRBV29-1 with TRBJ1-1; 9 positions match TRBD1. This CDR3 has 14 amino acids. The germline V gene encodes CDR1 SQVTM and CDR2 ANQGSEA. V lost 6 bases, J lost 0 bases, and 5 bases stayed unmatched. The CDR3 nucleotides are TGCAGCGTAGTGGACAGGGGAGTGAACACTGAAGCTTTCTTT. Translating gives CSVVDRGVNTEAFF. The full variable domain, rest sourced from reference TRBV29-1 and TRBJ1-1, is SAVISQKPSRDICQRGTSLTIQCQVDSQVTMMFWYRQQPGQSLTLIATANQGSEATYESGFVIDKFPISRPNLTFSTLTVSNMSPEDSSIYLCSVVDRGVNTEAFFGQGTRLTVV.

This chain joins TRBV7-9 and TRBJ1-3, with a possible D match to TRBD1 (6 bases). The V and J ends lost 5 bases and 12 bases respectively, with 20 bases between them. The germline gives CDR1 SEHNR, CDR2 FQNEAQ (reference sequence). CDR3 length: 14 residues. The CDR3 DNA follows: TGTGCCAGCAGCCCCCCCGGGGGCTCATGGAACATATATTTT. It codes for CASSPPGGSWNIYF.

This chain connects TRBV4-1 to TRBJ2-1, with TRBD2 matching 9 bases. This CDR3 comprises 18 residues. With 0 bases clipped from V and 3 bases from J, the junction kept 9 bases outside the gene matches. CDR1 MGHRA and CDR2 YSYEKL come from the germline V gene. CDR3 DNA sequence: TGCGCCAGCAGCCAAGAAGGGAGGGCGGGAGGGTTCTACAATGAGCAGTTCTTC. Amino acid sequence: CASSQEGRAGGFYNEQFF.

V is TRBV5-8 and J is TRBJ2-3, with 11 bases lining up with TRBD2. Per germline, CDR1 SGHTS and CDR2 YDEGEE. The CDR3 runs 15 residues. The V segment lost 4 bases and the J segment 6 bases; nucleotides outside the gene matches: 7. This CDR3 is CASSGTSGLRDTQYF. CDR3 sequence (DNA): TGTGCCAGCAGCGGGACTAGCGGACTCCGGGATACGCAGTATTTT.

The rearrangement uses TRBV27 and TRBJ1-1; D might be TRBD1 (5 bases). Germline CDR1 reads MNHEY; CDR2 reads SMNVEV (reference sequence). V gave up 6 bases and J gave up 0 bases, with 8 bases separating them. The CDR3 is made up of 13 amino acids. The CDR3 coding sequence is TGTGCCAGCAGGGACAACATGAACACTGAAGCTTTCTTT. This gives the protein CASRDNMNTEAFF.